Listed below are T cell receptor beta chains from one sample, sequenced in a study of PD-L1 blockade in urothelial cancer. This table comes from immunoSEQ multiplex PCR, and its TCRdb copy is limited to in-frame clones, with some not included. This table holds about 130,000 clones, about 82% found once. The sample here was PBMCs, taken around atezolizumab (anti-PD-L1) treatment. The receptor set was obtained from a man aged 45-60 years with urothelial cancer. CDR3s include the opening cysteine and the closing phenylalanine or tryptophan. Fields, in order: V gene, D gene, clone size, J gene, CDR3 DNA, CDR3 protein. The D gene is left open where the match is weak. A clone size is listed for some rows: how often the clone was seen (once, few, many), or a class if it is expanded.

V: TRBV9; D: .; size: .; J: TRBJ2-7; DNA: TGTGCCAGCAGCGAGGGACTTCCCCCCGTCCGTAGCGAGCAGTACTTC; CDR3: CASSEGLPPVRSEQYF
V: TRBV5-1; D: .; size: few; J: TRBJ2-1; DNA: TGCGCCAGCAGCGGGGGAACAGGGTACGCCGTACTCGCGCAGTTCTTC; CDR3: CASSGGTGYAVLAQFF
V: TRBV27; D: .; size: .; J: TRBJ2-1; DNA: TGTGCCAGCAGTTTAGGGGGCAGCTCCTACAATGAGCAGTTCTTC; CDR3: CASSLGGSSYNEQFF
V: TRBV5-1; D: TRBD2; size: .; J: TRBJ2-1; DNA: TGCGCCAGCAGCTCCCGACTAGCGGACAATGAGCAGTTCTTC; CDR3: CASSSRLADNEQFF
V: TRBV30; D: .; size: .; J: TRBJ1-3; DNA: TGTGCCTGGAAATATCCCGGGATAGGAAACACCATATATTTT; CDR3: CAWKYPGIGNTIYF
V: TRBV30; D: TRBD2; size: .; J: TRBJ2-1; DNA: TGTGCCTGGAGTACTAGCGTGTACAATGAGCAGTTCTTC; CDR3: CAWSTSVYNEQFF
V: TRBV28; D: .; size: .; J: TRBJ2-2; DNA: TGTGCCAGCAGTTCCAGGGGGGACACCGGGGAGCTGTTTTTT; CDR3: CASSSRGDTGELFF
V: TRBV18; D: TRBD2; size: .; J: TRBJ2-3; DNA: TGTGCCAGCTCACAGACTAGCGGGGGCAGCACAGATACGCAGTATTTT; CDR3: CASSQTSGGSTDTQYF
V: TRBV5-1; D: .; size: .; J: TRBJ2-6; DNA: TGCGCCAGCAGCCCCCGGGGTGGGACTTCTGGGGCCAACGTCCTGACTTTC; CDR3: CASSPRGGTSGANVLTF
V: TRBV19; D: .; size: .; J: TRBJ2-1; DNA: TGTGCCAGTAGTATACCGGGGGTTTCCTACAATGAGCAGTTCTTC; CDR3: CASSIPGVSYNEQFF
V: TRBV27; D: .; size: .; J: TRBJ2-2; DNA: TGTGCCAGCAGTCGACGCAGGGATACCGGGGAGCTGTTTTTT; CDR3: CASSRRRDTGELFF
V: TRBV5-1; D: TRBD1; size: .; J: TRBJ2-7; DNA: TGCGCCAGCAGCCAACAGGGGAAGGGATCCTACGAGCAGTACTTC; CDR3: CASSQQGKGSYEQYF
V: TRBV28; D: .; size: .; J: TRBJ1-6; DNA: TGTGCCAGCATTTCGCGTAGCGGGATTTCACCCCTCCACTTT; CDR3: CASISRSGISPLHF
V: TRBV18; D: TRBD2; size: once; J: TRBJ2-1; DNA: TGTGCCAGCTCCGGACTAGCGGGACACAATGAGCAGTTCTTC; CDR3: CASSGLAGHNEQFF
V: TRBV30; D: .; size: .; J: TRBJ1-1; DNA: TGTGCCTGGAGGGGCCTTCCTCGGTCGATAATAGGATCTGAAGCTTTCTTT; CDR3: CAWRGLPRSIIGSEAFF